Following are 29 T cell receptor beta chains from one sample sequenced in a study of blood T cell repertoires in COVID-19. The protocol was immunoSEQ multiplex PCR, while the TCRdb copy is restricted to in-frame clones and leaves out a portion. The repertoire includes roughly 87,000 clones, about 82% of them detected once, and about 25% sits in the top ten. Sequencing input: peripheral blood. Receptor source: a human donor in a cohort sampled during active COVID-19.

The chain uses TRBV7-9 and TRBJ1-2; TRBD1 agrees at 11 bases. The CDR3 sequence is 15 residues long. From germline, CDR1 is SEHNR and CDR2 FQNEAQ (reference sequence). Trimming took 3 bases from V and 14 from J; bases not matched to a gene: 14. In nucleotides, the CDR3 is TGTGCCAGCAGCTTTGGGATCCCGGGACAGGGGGACTCTACCTTC. It is translated as CASSFGIPGQGDSTF.

The chain employs TRBV19 and TRBJ1-1; possibly TRBD1 for D (5 bases). CDR1 and CDR2 from the germline V gene are LNHDA and SQIVND (reference sequence). This CDR3 has 14 residues. Deletions cut 8 bases from V and 6 bases from J, with 19 bases between. CDR3 region: CASSTGGGFAEAFF. The CDR3 DNA reads TGTGCCAGTTCCACCGGCGGGGGGTTCGCTGAAGCTTTCTTT.

This clone was found once. J is TRBJ2-7 and V is TRBV5-1; 11 bases are shared with TRBD2. Germline V CDR1 and CDR2: SGHRS, YFSETQ. After removal of 5 bases from V and 2 bases from J, the junction contained 0 bases not matched to a gene. The CDR3 consists of 13 residues. The CDR3 DNA is TGCGCCAGCAGGACTAGCGGGGCCTACGAGCAGTACTTC. Residues: CASRTSGAYEQYF.

The rearrangement uses TRBV29-1 and TRBJ2-3; TRBD2 agrees at 9 bases. Germline CDR1 reads SQVTM; CDR2 reads ANQGSEA. The length of the CDR3 is 15 residues. V lost 5 bases and J lost 0; bases outside the gene matches: 6. This CDR3 is CSVLLAGGSTDTQYF. CDR3 coding DNA: TGCAGCGTTCTACTAGCGGGCGGGAGCACAGATACGCAGTATTTT.

The genes are TRBV7-2 and TRBJ1-5; TRBD1 might be the D (6 bases). There are 13 residues in the CDR3. Germline V gene data show CDR1 as SGHTA and CDR2 as FQGNSA. The germline V and J ends were trimmed by 5 bases and 6 bases, with 11 bases remaining between them. The CDR3 DNA reads as TGTGCCAGCAGCCCGGACAGCGTTCAGCCCCAGCATTTT. It is translated as CASSPDSVQPQHF.

The V call is TRBV30, the J call TRBJ2-2, with a possible D match to TRBD1 (6 bases). In germline, CDR1 is GTSNPN, CDR2 SVGIG (reference sequence). Between the trimmed V and J ends, which lost 4 bases and 6 bases, there was a span of 12 bases. This CDR3 is 13 amino acids long. The CDR3 here is CAWTLDSAGELFF. CDR3 sequence (DNA): TGTGCCTGGACCCTGGACAGTGCCGGGGAGCTGTTTTTT.

This clone was detected only a few times. This chain joins TRBV14 and TRBJ2-3; 10 nucleotides align to TRBD1. Germline trimming cut 2 bases from V and 2 bases from J; bases unmatched to any gene: 4. The CDR3 runs 16 residues. Germline values: CDR1 SGHDN, CDR2 FVKESK. CDR3 sequence: CASSQWTGGNTDTQYF. The DNA for the CDR3 is TGTGCCAGCAGCCAATGGACAGGGGGGAACACAGATACGCAGTATTTT.

The chain combines TRBV30 with TRBJ1-3, with TRBD1 as a possible D gene (5 bases). Looked up from germline, CDR1 is GTSNPN and CDR2 is SVGIG (reference sequence). V was clipped by 5 bases and J by 4 bases, with 9 bases between them. The CDR3 spans 12 residues. The CDR3 DNA reads as TGTGCCTGGGGGGACTTCGGAAACACCATATATTTT. Translation gives CAWGDFGNTIYF.

V and J are TRBV7-2 and TRBJ1-3; TRBD1 is a possible D gene (5 bases). This CDR3 has 14 residues. Trimming removed 5 bases from V and 1 base from J, with 9 bases in between. CDR1 and CDR2 from the germline V gene are SGHTA and FQGNSA. The CDR3 nucleotides are TGTGCCAGCAGCACCGGGGGTTCTGGAAACACCATATATTTT. The encoded protein is CASSTGGSGNTIYF.

This chain links TRBV9 with TRBJ2-1; possible D gene TRBD2, 6 bases. Germline CDR1 reads SGDLS; CDR2 reads YYNGEE. Trimming removed 3 bases at V and 5 bases at J, with 15 bases between. The CDR3 loop spans 15 amino acids. CDR3 in DNA: TGTGCCAGCAGCGCCCCGTCCGGCGGGGACAATGAGCAGTTCTTC. The encoded protein is CASSAPSGGDNEQFF.

CDR3 loop: CASSSGTINEQFF. CDR3 bases: TGTGCCAGCAGCTCCGGGACTATCAATGAGCAGTTCTTC. V is TRBV7-2 and J is TRBJ2-1; 7 bases align to TRBD2. The V segment lost 4 bases and the J segment 6 bases; nucleotides outside the gene matches: 3. The germline gives CDR1 SGHTA, CDR2 FQGNSA. The CDR3 length is 13 residues.

The chain recombines TRBV3-1 (or the pseudogene TRBV3-2) with TRBJ2-5, with TRBD2 matching 11 bases. The V gene's germline CDR1 is LGHDT and CDR2 YNNKEL (reference sequence). V was pared by 0 bases and J by 10 bases, with 4 bases of the junction left unmatched. The CDR3 loop spans 14 amino acids. DNA of the CDR3: TGTGCCAGCAGCCAAGATCATAGCGGGGGGGGCCAGTACTTC. Amino acids: CASSQDHSGGGQYF.

This clone appeared a few times. The gene calls are TRBV19 and TRBJ1-1; a possible D gene is TRBD1 (6 bases). The CDR3 consists of 14 residues. The V end was cut by 4 bases, the J end by 5 bases, with 14 bases between. CDR1 and CDR2 from the germline V gene are LNHDA and SQIVND (reference sequence). The CDR3 region has the DNA TGTGCCAGTAGTAAAGGGCAGGGGATGACTGAAGCTTTCTTT. Amino acid sequence: CASSKGQGMTEAFF. The complete variable domain, with remaining parts taken from reference TRBV19 and TRBJ1-1, reads DGGITQSPKYLFRKEGQNVTLSCEQNLNHDAMYWYRQDPGQGLRLIYYSQIVNDFQKGDIAEGYSVSREKKESFPLTVTSAQKNPTAFYLCASSKGQGMTEAFFGQGTRLTVV.

The chain combines TRBV10-1 with TRBJ2-5; 7 nucleotides match TRBD1. The CDR3 has 14 amino acids. The trim removed 0 bases at V and 2 bases at J, leaving 0 bases unmatched. The germline CDR1 and CDR2 sequences are WNHNN and SYGVQD (reference sequence). Here the CDR3 reads CASSESGQQETQYF. The CDR3 DNA reads as TGCGCCAGCAGTGAGTCGGGACAGCAAGAGACCCAGTACTTC.

The V and J genes are TRBV29-1 and TRBJ2-1, with TRBD1 matching 8 bases. Germline V CDR1 and CDR2: SQVTM, ANQGSEA. CDR3 size: 13 residues. Trimming removed 1 base from V and 9 bases from J; junction bases left unmatched: 5. The CDR3 here is CSVEGQGTPEQFF. The DNA of the CDR3 is TGCAGCGTTGAAGGACAGGGGACGCCTGAGCAGTTCTTC.

V is TRBV7-2 and J is TRBJ2-5, with 7 positions matching TRBD2. Germline V gene data show CDR1 as SGHTA and CDR2 as FQGNSA. V gave up 5 bases and J gave up 5 bases; unmatched junction bases: 8. The CDR3 spans 14 residues. CDR3 DNA: TGTGCCAGCAGCCTGGGGGGGGACGGGGAGACCCAGTACTTC. It codes for CASSLGGDGETQYF.

The V call is TRBV11-3, the J call TRBJ2-5; 11 nucleotides line up with TRBD2. From germline, CDR1 is SGHNT and CDR2 YENEEA. The junction had 10 bases not matched to a gene; V was cut back by 5 bases and J by 5 bases. The CDR3 covers 16 residues. In DNA form, the CDR3 reads TGTGCCAGCAGCCCGAGAACTAGCGGGGGTGGCGAGACCCAGTACTTC. Translating it yields CASSPRTSGGGETQYF.

The chain links TRBV25-1 to TRBJ1-2; 7 nucleotides align to TRBD1. The CDR3 extends over 12 amino acids. V shed 8 bases and J 8 bases; nucleotides not matched to a gene: 8. Germline-derived CDR1 and CDR2 are MGHDK and SYGVNS. The CDR3 sequence: CASVNQGGGYTF. The CDR3 DNA follows: TGTGCCAGCGTCAATCAAGGGGGCGGCTACACCTTC.

The chain couples TRBV29-1 to TRBJ2-1; 10 bases line up with TRBD2. The CDR3 spans 16 residues. Germline V lookup: CDR1 SQVTM, CDR2 ANQGSEA. The ends lost 0 bases at V and 5 bases at J; junction bases unmatched: 7. This CDR3 is CSVEEWSGRADNEQFF. The DNA of the CDR3 is TGCAGCGTTGAAGAGTGGAGCGGGAGGGCCGACAATGAGCAGTTCTTC.

The chain joins TRBV2 to TRBJ1-2; tentatively, D is TRBD1 (6 bases). Trimming removed 7 bases from V and 4 bases from J, with 16 bases in between. Germline V gene data show CDR1 as SNHLY and CDR2 as FYNNEI. There are 14 residues in the CDR3. CDR3 DNA sequence: TGTGCCAGCACCATAGGGGGGGCTCTCTATGGCTACACCTTC. It encodes CASTIGGALYGYTF.

This clone appeared a few times. This chain joins TRBV19 and TRBJ2-2; TRBD1 aligns across 7 bases. With V trimmed by 2 bases and J by 5 bases, 11 bases remained unmatched. This CDR3 has 17 amino acids. Germline V gene data show CDR1 as LNHDA and CDR2 as SQIVND (reference sequence). CDR3 sequence reads: CASSIRRDRRWTGELFF. CDR3 nucleotides: TGTGCCAGTAGTATACGAAGGGACAGACGGTGGACCGGGGAGCTGTTTTTT.

This chain links TRBV4-1 with TRBJ2-3; TRBD1 aligns across 9 bases. The germline V gene encodes CDR1 MGHRA and CDR2 YSYEKL. Trimming at V came to 3 bases and at J to 0 bases, leaving 7 bases not matched to a gene. The CDR3 is 17 amino acids. This CDR3 reads CASSHPGQGKSTDTQYF. The CDR3 DNA follows: TGCGCCAGCAGCCATCCCGGACAGGGGAAAAGCACAGATACGCAGTATTTT.

The gene calls are TRBV29-1 and TRBJ2-7, with 9 positions matching TRBD2. CDR3 length equals 12 residues. CDR1 SQVTM and CDR2 ANQGSEA come from the germline V gene. Trimming at V came to 3 bases and at J to 4 bases, leaving 1 base not matched to a gene. The CDR3 DNA sequence: TGCAGCGTTGACGCGGGAGGGTACGAGCAGTACTTC. Translated, it gives CSVDAGGYEQYF.

V usage is TRBV5-4 and J usage is TRBJ2-7, with D perhaps TRBD2 (5 bases). The V and J ends lost 0 bases and 5 bases respectively, with 9 bases between them. This CDR3 comprises 13 residues. Germline V CDR1 and CDR2: SGHNT, YYREEE (reference sequence). CDR3 in amino acids: CASSLVVGDEQYF. CDR3 sequence (DNA): TGTGCCAGCAGCTTGGTAGTCGGGGACGAGCAGTACTTC.

The V call is TRBV2, the J call TRBJ2-2, with unresolved D. Germline CDR1 is SNHLY and CDR2 is FYNNEI. V shed 0 bases and J shed 1 base, with 6 bases lying between them. CDR3 size: 15 residues. As DNA, the CDR3 is TGTGCCAGCAGTGAAGCACGGGTGAACACCGGGGAGCTGTTTTTT. It yields the protein CASSEARVNTGELFF.

This chain joins TRBV10-3 and TRBJ2-5; possible D gene TRBD2, 7 bases. There are 17 residues in the CDR3. CDR1 and CDR2 (germline): ENHRY, SYGVKD. V was clipped by 4 bases and J by 1 base, with 19 bases between them. The CDR3 DNA follows: TGTGCCATCAGTGGGTCCCCTAGGGGGGGGACCCAAGAGACCCAGTACTTC. Encoded protein: CAISGSPRGGTQETQYF.

This clone was picked up one time. The rearrangement uses TRBV19 and TRBJ1-1, with 9 bases that match TRBD1. CDR1 is LNHDA, CDR2 SQIVND, per germline (reference sequence). This CDR3 has 14 residues. J was trimmed by 7 bases and V by 2 bases; bases with no gene match: 5. CDR3 coding DNA: TGTGCCAGTAGTATAATTACAGGGGGCGGTGAAGCTTTCTTT. Translation gives CASSIITGGGEAFF.

The rearrangement joins TRBV7-8 to TRBJ2-1; 11 bases agree with TRBD1. Germline loops: CDR1 SGHVS, CDR2 FQNEAQ. After removal of 7 bases from V and 6 bases from J, the junction contained 8 bases not matched to a gene. This CDR3 comprises 15 residues. CDR3 bases: TGTGCCAGCACCAGGGGACAGGGGGTTTCCAATGAGCAGTTCTTC. It translates to CASTRGQGVSNEQFF.

The chain joins TRBV28 to TRBJ2-7, with D unresolved. Germline V gene sequence: CDR1 MDHEN, CDR2 SYDVKM. The CDR3 sequence is 13 residues long. The V end lost 8 bases, the J end lost 1 base, and 12 bases lay between the germline ends. The CDR3 protein is CASFSTYSYEQYF. The DNA of the CDR3 is TGTGCCAGCTTCTCAACCTATTCCTACGAGCAGTACTTC. Full variable domain (remainder filled in from reference TRBV28 and TRBJ2-7): DVKVTQSSRYLVKRTGEKVFLECVQDMDHENMFWYRQDPGLGLRLIYFSYDVKMKEKGDIPEGYSVSREKKERFSLILESASTNQTSMYLCASFSTYSYEQYFGPGTRLTVT.